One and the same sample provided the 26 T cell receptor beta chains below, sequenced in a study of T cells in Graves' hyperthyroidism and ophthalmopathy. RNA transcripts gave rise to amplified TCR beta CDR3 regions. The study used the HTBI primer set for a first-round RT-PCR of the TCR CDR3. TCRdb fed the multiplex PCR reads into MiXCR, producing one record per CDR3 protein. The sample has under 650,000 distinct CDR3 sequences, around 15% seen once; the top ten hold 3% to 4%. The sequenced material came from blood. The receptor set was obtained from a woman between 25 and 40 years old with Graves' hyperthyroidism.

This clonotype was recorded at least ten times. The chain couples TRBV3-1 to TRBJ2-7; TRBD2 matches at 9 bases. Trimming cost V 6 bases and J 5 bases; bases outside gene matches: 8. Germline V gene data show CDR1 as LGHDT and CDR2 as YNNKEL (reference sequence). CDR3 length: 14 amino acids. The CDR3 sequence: CASRLSGSTHEQYF. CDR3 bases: TGTGCCAGCAGGCTTAGCGGGAGCACCCACGAGCAGTACTTC.

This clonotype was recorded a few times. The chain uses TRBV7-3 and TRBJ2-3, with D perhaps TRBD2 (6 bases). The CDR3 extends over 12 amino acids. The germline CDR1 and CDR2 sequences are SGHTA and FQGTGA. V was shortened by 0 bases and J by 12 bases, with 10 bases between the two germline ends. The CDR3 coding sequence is TGTGCCAGCAGCTTAACGGCGGGATCACAGTATTTT. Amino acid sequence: CASSLTAGSQYF.

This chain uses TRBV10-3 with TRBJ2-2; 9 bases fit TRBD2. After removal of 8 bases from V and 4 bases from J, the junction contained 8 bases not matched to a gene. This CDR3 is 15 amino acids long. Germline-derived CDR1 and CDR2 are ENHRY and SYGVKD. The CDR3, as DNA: TGTGCCATCTCACTCGGACTAGCGACCACCGGGGAGCTGTTTTTT. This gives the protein CAISLGLATTGELFF.

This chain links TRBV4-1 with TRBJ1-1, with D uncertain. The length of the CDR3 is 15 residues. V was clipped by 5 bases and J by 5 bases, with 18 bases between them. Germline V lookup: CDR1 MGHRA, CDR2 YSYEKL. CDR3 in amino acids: CASSSWEDAPTEAFF. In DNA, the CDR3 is TGCGCCAGCAGCTCCTGGGAGGACGCCCCAACTGAAGCTTTCTTT.

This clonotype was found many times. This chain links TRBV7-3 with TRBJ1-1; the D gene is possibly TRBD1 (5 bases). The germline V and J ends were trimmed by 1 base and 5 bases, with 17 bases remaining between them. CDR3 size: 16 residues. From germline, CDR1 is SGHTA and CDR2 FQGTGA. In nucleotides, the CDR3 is TGTGCCAGCAGCTTAAGTCTTATTGGGGGACTAACTGAAGCTTTCTTT. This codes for CASSLSLIGGLTEAFF.

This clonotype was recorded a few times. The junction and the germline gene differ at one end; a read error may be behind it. The CDR3 DNA sequence: TGTGTCAGCGGGGGGGGTACGCAGTATTTT. Translated, it gives CVSGGGTQYF. The chain is built from TRBV12-3 or TRBV12-4 and TRBJ2-3; 10 nucleotides line up with TRBD2. This CDR3 is built from 10 residues.

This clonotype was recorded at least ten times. The CDR3 is CASSLIPDTQYF. The DNA for the CDR3 is TGTGCCAGCAGCTTAATCCCAGATACGCAGTATTTT. This chain joins TRBV11-2 and TRBJ2-3; no definite D call. Between the trimmed V and J ends, which lost 2 bases and 4 bases, there was a span of 4 bases. Germline loops: CDR1 SGHAT, CDR2 FQNNGV. CDR3 length equals 12 residues.

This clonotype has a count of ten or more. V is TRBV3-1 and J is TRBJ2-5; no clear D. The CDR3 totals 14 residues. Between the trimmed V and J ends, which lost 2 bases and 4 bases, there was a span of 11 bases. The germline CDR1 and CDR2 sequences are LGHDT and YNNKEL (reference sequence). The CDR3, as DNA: TGTGCCAGCAGCCAAACCGGTCGTAGAGAGACCCAGTACTTC. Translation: CASSQTGRRETQYF.

The CDR3 spells CAWRVGRTTEAFF. DNA of the CDR3: TGTGCCTGGAGGGTTGGACGGACCACTGAAGCTTTCTTT. The V and J genes are TRBV30 and TRBJ1-1, with D unresolved. The CDR3 has 13 amino acids. Trimming removed 3 bases from V and 4 bases from J, with 12 bases in between. The germline V gene encodes CDR1 GTSNPN and CDR2 SVGIG (reference sequence).

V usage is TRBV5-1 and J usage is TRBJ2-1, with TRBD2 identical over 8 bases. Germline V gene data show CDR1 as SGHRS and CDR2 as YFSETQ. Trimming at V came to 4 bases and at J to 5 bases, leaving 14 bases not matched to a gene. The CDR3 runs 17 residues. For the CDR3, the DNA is TGCGCCAGCAGCCGCCCCTCTATGGCGGGAGGAGACAATGAGCAGTTCTTC. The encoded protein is CASSRPSMAGGDNEQFF.

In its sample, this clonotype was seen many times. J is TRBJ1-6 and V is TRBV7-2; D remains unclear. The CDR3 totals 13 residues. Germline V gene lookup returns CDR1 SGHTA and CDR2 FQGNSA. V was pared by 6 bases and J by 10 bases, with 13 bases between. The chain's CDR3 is CASSSLDGSPLHF. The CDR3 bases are TGTGCCAGCAGTAGCCTTGATGGGTCACCCCTCCACTTT.

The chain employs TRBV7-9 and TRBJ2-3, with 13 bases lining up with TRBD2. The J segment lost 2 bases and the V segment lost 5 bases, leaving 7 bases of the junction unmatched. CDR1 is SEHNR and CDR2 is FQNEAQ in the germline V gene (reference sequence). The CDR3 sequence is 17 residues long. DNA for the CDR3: TGTGCCAGCAGCACCTCACTAGCGGGAGGGCCCACAGATACGCAGTATTTT. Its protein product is CASSTSLAGGPTDTQYF.

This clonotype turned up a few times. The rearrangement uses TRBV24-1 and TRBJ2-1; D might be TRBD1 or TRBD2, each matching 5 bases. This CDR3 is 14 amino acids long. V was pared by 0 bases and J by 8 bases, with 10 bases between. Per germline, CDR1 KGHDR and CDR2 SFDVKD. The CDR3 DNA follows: TGTGCCACCAGTGATTTGAGCAGGGACGATGAGCAGTTCTTC. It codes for CATSDLSRDDEQFF.

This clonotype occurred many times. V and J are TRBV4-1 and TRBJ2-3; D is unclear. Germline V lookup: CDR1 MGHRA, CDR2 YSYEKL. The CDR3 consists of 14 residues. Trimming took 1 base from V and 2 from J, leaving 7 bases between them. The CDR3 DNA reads TGCGCCAGCAGCCAAGTCCCTCACACAGATACGCAGTATTTT. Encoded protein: CASSQVPHTDTQYF.

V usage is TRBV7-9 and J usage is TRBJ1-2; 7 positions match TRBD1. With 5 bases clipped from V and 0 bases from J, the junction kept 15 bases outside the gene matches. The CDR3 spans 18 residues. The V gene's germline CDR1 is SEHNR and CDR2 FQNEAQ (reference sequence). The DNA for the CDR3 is TGTGCCAGCAGCACGTTTGATGGACAGGCCATCGCTAACTATGGCTACACCTTC. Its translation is CASSTFDGQAIANYGYTF.

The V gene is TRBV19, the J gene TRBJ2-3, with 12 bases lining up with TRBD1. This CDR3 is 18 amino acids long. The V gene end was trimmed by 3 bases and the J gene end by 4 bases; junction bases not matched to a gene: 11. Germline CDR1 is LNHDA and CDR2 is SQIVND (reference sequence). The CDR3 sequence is CASSIWPGQGALADTQYF. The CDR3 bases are TGTGCCAGTAGTATTTGGCCGGGACAGGGGGCGTTGGCAGATACGCAGTATTTT.

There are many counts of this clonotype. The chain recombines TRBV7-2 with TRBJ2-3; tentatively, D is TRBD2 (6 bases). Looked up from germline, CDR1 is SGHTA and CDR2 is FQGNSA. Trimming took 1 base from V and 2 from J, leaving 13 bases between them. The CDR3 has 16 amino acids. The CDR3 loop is CASSLGLGKNTDTQYF. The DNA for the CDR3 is TGTGCCAGCAGCTTAGGACTAGGCAAAAACACAGATACGCAGTATTTT. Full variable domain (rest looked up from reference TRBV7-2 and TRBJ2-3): GAGVSQSPSNKVTEKGKDVELRCDPISGHTALYWYRQSLGQGLEFLIYFQGNSAPDKSGLPSDRFSAERTGGSVSTLTIQRTQQEDSAVYLCASSLGLGKNTDTQYFGPGTRLTVL.

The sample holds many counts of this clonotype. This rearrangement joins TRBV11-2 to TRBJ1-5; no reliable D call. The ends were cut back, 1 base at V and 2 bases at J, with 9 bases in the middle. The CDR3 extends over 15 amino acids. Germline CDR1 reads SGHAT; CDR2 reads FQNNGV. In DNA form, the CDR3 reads TGTGCCAGCAGCTTAGCAGGTATTGGCAATCAGCCCCAGCATTTT. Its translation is CASSLAGIGNQPQHF. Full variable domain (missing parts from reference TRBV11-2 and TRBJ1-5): EAGVAQSPRYKIIEKRQSVAFWCNPISGHATLYWYQQILGQGPKLLIQFQNNGVVDDSQLPKDRFSAERLKGVDSTLKIQPAKLEDSAVYLCASSLAGIGNQPQHFGDGTRLSIL.

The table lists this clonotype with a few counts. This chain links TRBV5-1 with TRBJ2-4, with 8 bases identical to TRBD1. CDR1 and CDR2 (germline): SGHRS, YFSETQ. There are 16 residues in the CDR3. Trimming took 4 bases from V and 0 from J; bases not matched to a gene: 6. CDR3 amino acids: CASSPGTGLAKNIQYF. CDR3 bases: TGCGCCAGCAGCCCGGGGACAGGTTTAGCCAAAAACATTCAGTACTTC.

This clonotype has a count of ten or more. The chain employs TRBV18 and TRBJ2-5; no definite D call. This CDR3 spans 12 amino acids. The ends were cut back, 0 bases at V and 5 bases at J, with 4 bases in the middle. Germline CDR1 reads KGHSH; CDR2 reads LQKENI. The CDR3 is CASSPPGETQYF. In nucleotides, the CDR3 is TGTGCCAGCTCACCACCGGGGGAGACCCAGTACTTC.

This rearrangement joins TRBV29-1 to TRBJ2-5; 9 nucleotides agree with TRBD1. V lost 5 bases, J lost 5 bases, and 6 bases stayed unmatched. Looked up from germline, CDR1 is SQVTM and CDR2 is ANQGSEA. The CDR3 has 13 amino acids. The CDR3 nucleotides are TGCAGCGTTTCTTGGGACAGGGTTGAGACCCAGTACTTC. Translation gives CSVSWDRVETQYF.

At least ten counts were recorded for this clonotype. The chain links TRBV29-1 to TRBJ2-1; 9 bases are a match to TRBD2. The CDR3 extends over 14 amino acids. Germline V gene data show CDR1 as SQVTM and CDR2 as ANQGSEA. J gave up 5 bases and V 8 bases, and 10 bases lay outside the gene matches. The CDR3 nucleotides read TGCAGCTCCCAAACGCGACTAGCGGACAATGAGCAGTTCTTC. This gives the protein CSSQTRLADNEQFF.

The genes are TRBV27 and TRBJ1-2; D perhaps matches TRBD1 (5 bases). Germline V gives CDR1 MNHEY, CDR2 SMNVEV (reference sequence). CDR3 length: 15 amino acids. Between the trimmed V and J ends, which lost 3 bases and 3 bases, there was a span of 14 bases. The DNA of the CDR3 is TGTGCCAGCAGTTTTTATAGGACAAGGGACTATGGCTACACCTTC. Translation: CASSFYRTRDYGYTF.

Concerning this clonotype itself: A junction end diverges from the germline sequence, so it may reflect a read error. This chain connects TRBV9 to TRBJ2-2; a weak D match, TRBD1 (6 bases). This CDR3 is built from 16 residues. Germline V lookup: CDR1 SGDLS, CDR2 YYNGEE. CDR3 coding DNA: TGTGCCAGCAGCGATTATCGAACAGGGCCCACCGGGAAGCTGTTTTTT. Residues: CASSDYRTGPTGKLFF. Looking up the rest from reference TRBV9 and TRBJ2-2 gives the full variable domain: DSGVTQTPKHLITATGQRVTLRCSPRSGDLSVYWYQQSLDQGLQFLIQYYNGEERAKGNILERFSAQQFPDLHSELNLSSLELGDSALYFCASSDYRTGPTGKLFFGEGSRLTVL.

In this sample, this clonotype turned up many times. The CDR3 DNA is TGTGCCTGGAGTGTACGAAACTATGGCTACACCTTC. Protein sequence: CAWSVRNYGYTF. The chain joins TRBV30 to TRBJ1-2; D not resolved. The germline V gene encodes CDR1 GTSNPN and CDR2 SVGIG (reference sequence). This CDR3 has 12 residues. V lost 0 bases to trimming and J lost 2 bases, with 4 bases between them.

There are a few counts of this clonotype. The CDR3 coding sequence is TGTGCCAGCAGTTTAAACCGGGACACCCGGCACCCAGAGACCCAGTACTTC. This codes for CASSLNRDTRHPETQYF. The chain carries TRBV27 and TRBJ2-5; possible D gene TRBD1, 6 bases. This CDR3 is 17 amino acids long. Trimming removed 2 bases at V and 4 bases at J, with 20 bases between. CDR1 is MNHEY and CDR2 is SMNVEV in the germline V gene (reference sequence).